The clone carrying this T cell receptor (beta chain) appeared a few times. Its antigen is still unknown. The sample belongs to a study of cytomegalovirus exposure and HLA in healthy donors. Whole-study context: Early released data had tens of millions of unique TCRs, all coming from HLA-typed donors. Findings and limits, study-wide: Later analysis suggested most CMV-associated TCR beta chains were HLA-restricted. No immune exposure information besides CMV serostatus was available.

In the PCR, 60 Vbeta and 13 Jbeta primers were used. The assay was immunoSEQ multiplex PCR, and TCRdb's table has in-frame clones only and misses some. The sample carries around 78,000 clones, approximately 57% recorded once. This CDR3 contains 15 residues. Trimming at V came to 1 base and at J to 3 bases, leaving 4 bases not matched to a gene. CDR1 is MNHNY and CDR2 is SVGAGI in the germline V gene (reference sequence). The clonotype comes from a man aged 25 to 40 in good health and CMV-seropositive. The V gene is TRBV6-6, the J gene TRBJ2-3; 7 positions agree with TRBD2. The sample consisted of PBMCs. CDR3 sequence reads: CASSYWRERTDTQYF. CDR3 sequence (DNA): TGTGCCAGCAGTTACTGGCGGGAGCGGACAGATACGCAGTATTTT.